Sequencing of this T cell receptor (beta chain) was carried out in a study of blood T cell dynamics during melanoma immunotherapy. About the study: First-line therapy was either pembrolizumab or nivolumab with ipilimumab for metastatic melanoma.

Broader study findings: PBMC repertoires of eventual disease-control patients split at W3 into clonality or diversity gains.

With respect to this clone: Its antigen is not identified.

Time point in this sample: pre-treatment baseline. The table came from immunoSEQ multiplex PCR; TCRdb's copy has only in-frame clones and leaves some out. Of around 10,000 clones in the sample, just over 85% were seen once. Specimen: blood, collected from a patient treated with checkpoint blockade. This clonotype was sampled from a human donor with melanoma.

CDR3 residues: CASSHSRTSGGATGELFF. The CDR3 DNA reads TGTGCCAGCAGTCATAGCCGGACTAGCGGGGGGGCGACCGGGGAGCTGTTTTTT. The chain uses TRBV7-2 and TRBJ2-2; 15 bases are shared with TRBD2. The ends lost 6 bases at V and 5 bases at J; junction bases unmatched: 10. CDR1 and CDR2 from the germline V gene are SGHTA and FQGNSA. There are 18 residues in the CDR3.